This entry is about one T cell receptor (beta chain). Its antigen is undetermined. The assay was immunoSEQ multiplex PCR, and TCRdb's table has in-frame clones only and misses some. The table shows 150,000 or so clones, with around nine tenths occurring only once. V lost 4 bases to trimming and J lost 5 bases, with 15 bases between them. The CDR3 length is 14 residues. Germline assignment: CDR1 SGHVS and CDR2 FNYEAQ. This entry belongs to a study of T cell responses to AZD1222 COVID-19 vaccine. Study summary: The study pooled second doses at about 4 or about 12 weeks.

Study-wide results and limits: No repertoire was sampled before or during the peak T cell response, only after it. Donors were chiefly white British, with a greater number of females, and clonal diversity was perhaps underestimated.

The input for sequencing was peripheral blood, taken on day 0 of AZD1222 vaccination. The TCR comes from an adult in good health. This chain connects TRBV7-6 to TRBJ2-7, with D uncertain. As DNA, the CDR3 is TGTGCCAGCAGCTCCTTGGTCACGGCGCACGAGCAGTACTTC. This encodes CASSSLVTAHEQYF.